This is a list of T cell receptor beta chains from one sample in a study of graft-versus-host responses after intestinal transplantation. The antigens for these receptors are not known. The data were produced by immunoSEQ multiplex PCR, yet TCRdb's version contains in-frame clones alone and is incomplete. The table has more than 60,000 clones, roughly 88% seen once. Material: unstimulated CD8+ T cells sorted from spleen or lymph node cells, obtained before intestinal transplant. These receptors came from a human donor who received an intestinal transplant. Each CDR3 is given with its conserved first and last residue. The D gene is left open where the match is weak. The listing skips clone size in some rows; elsewhere it reads once, few, many or a size class.

size	V	D	J	CDR3	DNA
-	TRBV11-2	TRBD1	TRBJ2-3	CASSSYRGRGTDTQYF	TGTGCCAGCAGCTCGTACAGGGGTAGGGGCACAGATACGCAGTATTTT
-	TRBV19	TRBD2	TRBJ2-1	CASSISGGPYNEQFF	TGTGCCAGTAGTATCTCGGGGGGTCCCTACAATGAGCAGTTCTTC
once	TRBV5-6	-	TRBJ1-1	CASSLVANTEAFF	TGTGCCAGCAGCTTGGTGGCGAACACTGAAGCTTTCTTT
-	TRBV19	-	TRBJ1-5	CASSPEGEFNQPQHF	TGTGCCAGTAGTCCCGAAGGGGAATTCAATCAGCCCCAGCATTTT
-	TRBV5-1	TRBD1	TRBJ1-1	CASSLGTDRGPFF	TGCGCCAGCAGCTTGGGGACCGACAGGGGACCTTTCTTT
once	TRBV11-2	-	TRBJ2-7	CASSTGFEQYF	TGTGCCAGCAGCACAGGGTTCGAGCAGTACTTC
-	TRBV6-1	TRBD1	TRBJ2-1	CASSEGQGTYNEQFF	TGTGCCAGCAGTGAAGGACAGGGGACCTACAATGAGCAGTTCTTC
-	TRBV7-8	-	TRBJ2-7	CASTPGVDEQYF	TGTGCCAGCACCCCAGGGGTGGACGAGCAGTACTTC
-	TRBV29-1	-	TRBJ2-5	CSVGGGIQETQYF	TGCAGCGTTGGAGGTGGTATCCAAGAGACCCAGTACTTC
-	TRBV21-1	-	TRBJ1-2	CAKDRSYGYTF	TGTGCCAAAGACAGATCCTATGGCTACACCTTC
-	TRBV19	TRBD1	TRBJ2-7	CASSPTGGAAYEQYF	TGTGCCAGTAGTCCTACAGGGGGCGCGGCCTACGAGCAGTACTTC
-	TRBV7-8	TRBD2	TRBJ2-1	CASSGPGLAGGYNEQFF	TGTGCCAGCAGCGGACCGGGACTAGCGGGGGGGTACAATGAGCAGTTCTTC
-	TRBV5-4	-	TRBJ1-1	CASSLTGRNTEAFF	TGTGCCAGCAGCTTGACAGGGAGGAACACTGAAGCTTTCTTT
-	TRBV10-3	-	TRBJ1-2	CAISESSGSGYTF	TGTGCCATCAGTGAGTCAAGTGGGAGCGGCTACACCTTC
-	TRBV2	TRBD2	TRBJ2-5	CASSYLPGGAKETQYF	TGTGCCAGCAGTTACCTCCCCGGGGGGGCCAAAGAGACCCAGTACTTC
few	TRBV29-1	-	TRBJ2-5	CSVDLGGETQYF	TGCAGCGTTGACTTGGGAGGAGAGACCCAGTACTTC
-	TRBV7-9	TRBD2	TRBJ2-7	CASSLGVAGPREQYF	TGTGCCAGCAGCTTAGGAGTAGCGGGGCCGCGGGAGCAGTACTTC
-	TRBV6-5	-	TRBJ2-7	CASSYTPGGYEQYF	TGTGCCAGCAGTTACACCCCCGGGGGCTACGAGCAGTACTTC
-	TRBV7-2	TRBD2	TRBJ2-1	CASSFKRGTDNEQFF	TGTGCCAGCAGCTTTAAGCGGGGGACCGACAATGAGCAGTTCTTC
-	TRBV25-1	-	TRBJ2-7	CASSDTGQVGYEQYF	TGTGCCAGCAGTGACACAGGGCAGGTCGGCTACGAGCAGTACTTC
-	TRBV19	TRBD1	TRBJ1-2	CASTGGGYYYGYTF	TGTGCCAGCACAGGGGGAGGGTACTATTATGGCTACACCTTC
-	TRBV6-1	-	TRBJ2-7	CASSEGRGPAYEQYF	TGTGCCAGCAGTGAGGGCAGGGGTCCAGCCTACGAGCAGTACTTC
-	TRBV9	TRBD1	TRBJ2-7	CASSGNRGPGEQYF	TGTGCCAGCAGCGGAAACAGGGGGCCGGGGGAGCAGTACTTC
-	TRBV5-6	-	TRBJ1-2	CASSLRGNYGYTF	TGTGCCAGCAGCTTAAGGGGTAACTATGGCTACACCTTC
-	TRBV19	-	TRBJ1-5	CASQGGNNQPQHF	TGTGCCAGTCAAGGGGGAAACAATCAGCCCCAGCATTTT
-	TRBV10-2	-	TRBJ2-5	CASSESGGFQETQYF	TGCGCCAGCAGTGAGTCCGGAGGGTTCCAAGAGACCCAGTACTTC
-	TRBV5-6	TRBD2	TRBJ2-7	CASSFRTSDSYEQYF	TGTGCCAGCAGCTTTCGGACTAGCGACTCCTACGAGCAGTACTTC
-	TRBV9	-	TRBJ1-1	CASSVVGFAGTEAFF	TGTGCCAGCAGCGTAGTTGGATTCGCGGGCACTGAAGCTTTCTTT
-	TRBV2	TRBD1	TRBJ2-5	CASIQGQAWRTQYF	TGTGCCAGCATCCAAGGACAGGCTTGGCGGACCCAGTACTTC
-	TRBV6-5	-	TRBJ2-5	CASGAGPRGQETQYF	TGTGCCAGCGGGGCGGGACCCCGGGGTCAAGAGACCCAGTACTTC
-	TRBV5-1	TRBD1	TRBJ1-6	CASSLGFRDSKSRSPLHF	TGCGCCAGCAGCTTGGGGTTCCGGGACAGCAAGTCGCGGTCACCCCTCCACTTT
-	TRBV6-6	TRBD1	TRBJ1-1	CASIPGGNTEAFF	TGTGCCAGCATCCCAGGGGGGAACACTGAAGCTTTCTTT
-	TRBV6-1	-	TRBJ1-2	CASSQGSPNYGYTF	TGTGCCAGTTCACAGGGAAGCCCTAACTATGGCTACACCTTC
-	TRBV27	-	TRBJ2-5	CASSFGRPQETQYF	TGTGCCAGCAGTTTTGGGAGACCACAAGAGACCCAGTACTTC
once	TRBV7-8	TRBD2	TRBJ2-3	CASSSGRVAGATDTQYF	TGTGCCAGCAGCTCTGGGAGGGTAGCGGGGGCCACAGATACGCAGTATTTT
-	TRBV7-9	-	TRBJ1-1	CASSLGPPQGGAFF	TGTGCCAGCAGCTTAGGCCCCCCCCAGGGAGGCGCTTTCTTT
-	TRBV27	-	TRBJ2-1	CASRRGTEGPYNEQFF	TGTGCCAGCAGGCGTGGTACGGAGGGCCCCTACAATGAGCAGTTCTTC
-	TRBV6-5	TRBD2	TRBJ2-7	CASSPRSGGSYEQYF	TGTGCCAGCAGCCCTCGATCCGGGGGGTCCTACGAGCAGTACTTC
-	TRBV5-6	-	TRBJ1-1	CASSLFQGPEAFF	TGTGCCAGCAGCTTATTTCAGGGTCCTGAAGCTTTCTTT
-	TRBV9	-	TRBJ1-1	CASSQQGGPEAFF	TGTGCCAGCAGCCAACAGGGTGGGCCTGAAGCTTTCTTT
-	TRBV6-5	TRBD2	TRBJ2-7	CASNDGGGLYEQYF	TGTGCCAGCAACGACGGGGGGGGACTATACGAGCAGTACTTC
-	TRBV7-9	-	TRBJ1-1	CASSAQGPFEAFF	TGTGCCAGCAGCGCCCAGGGTCCTTTTGAAGCTTTCTTT
-	TRBV19	-	TRBJ1-3	CASSIISETGSSGNTIYF	TGTGCCAGTAGTATTATCTCCGAGACAGGTTCCTCTGGAAACACCATATATTTT
few	TRBV4-1	-	TRBJ1-1	CASSQDRNTEAFF	TGCGCCAGCAGCCAAGATAGGAACACTGAAGCTTTCTTT
-	TRBV7-9	-	TRBJ2-7	CASSSGTSGEQYF	TGTGCCAGCAGCTCCGGGACATCGGGGGAGCAGTACTTC
-	TRBV6-5	-	TRBJ1-2	CASSYSTAGDGYTF	TGTGCCAGCAGTTACAGTACAGCAGGGGACGGCTACACCTTC
-	TRBV5-4	TRBD1	TRBJ2-7	CASSPQGVEQYF	TGTGCCAGCAGCCCGCAGGGGGTCGAGCAGTACTTC
-	TRBV7-3	-	TRBJ1-2	CASSSYRLEQGGGYTF	TGTGCCAGCAGCTCTTACCGACTGGAACAGGGTGGTGGCTACACCTTC
-	TRBV4-2	-	TRBJ2-5	CASSQEGGGGGETQYF	TGTGCCAGCAGCCAAGAGGGGGGGGGCGGTGGAGAGACCCAGTACTTC
-	TRBV7-8	-	TRBJ1-1	CASSFSGPTEAFF	TGTGCCAGCAGCTTCTCAGGCCCCACTGAAGCTTTCTTT
few	TRBV5-6	-	TRBJ1-6	CASSWPGVNSPLHF	TGTGCCAGCAGCTGGCCAGGGGTCAATTCACCCCTCCACTTT
-	TRBV5-4	TRBD1	TRBJ2-5	CASSLYGQGQAGETQYF	TGTGCCAGCAGCTTGTATGGGCAGGGACAGGCTGGGGAGACCCAGTACTTC
-	TRBV9	-	TRBJ1-2	CASTPGGDYGYTF	TGTGCCAGCACCCCGGGAGGGGACTATGGCTACACCTTC